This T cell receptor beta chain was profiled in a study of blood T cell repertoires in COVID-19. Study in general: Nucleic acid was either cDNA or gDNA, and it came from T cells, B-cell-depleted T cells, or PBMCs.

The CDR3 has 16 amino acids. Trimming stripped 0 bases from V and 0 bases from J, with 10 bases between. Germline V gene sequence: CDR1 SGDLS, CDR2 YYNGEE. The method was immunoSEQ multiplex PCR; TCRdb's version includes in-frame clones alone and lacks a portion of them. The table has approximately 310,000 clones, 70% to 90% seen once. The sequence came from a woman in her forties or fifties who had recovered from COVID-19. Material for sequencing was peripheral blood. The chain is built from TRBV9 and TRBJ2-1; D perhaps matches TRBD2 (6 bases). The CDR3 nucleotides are TGTGCCAGCAGCGTAGCGCGGGATAGCTCCTACAATGAGCAGTTCTTC. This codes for CASSVARDSSYNEQFF.